The clone carrying this T cell receptor beta chain was counted only a few times. A single record per CDR3 protein comes from TCRdb applying MiXCR to the 5' RACE reads. The data hold under 450,000 distinct CDR3 sequences, with 20% to 25% observed a single time. The source of the sample is a study of T-cell memory formation after mild COVID-19. Germline CDR1 MNHEY, CDR2 SVGEGT. V shed 0 bases and J shed 7 bases, with 9 bases lying between them. The CDR3 extends over 14 amino acids. This sequence was found in a man between 18 and 35 years old who had mild COVID-19 (a few samples of this study predate the infection). Cell type and time point are not known. Sequencing used PBMCs or a T cell subset sorted from them (not recorded which). The chain combines TRBV6-2 or TRBV6-3 with TRBJ2-2; perhaps TRBD1 as D (5 bases). In DNA form, the CDR3 reads TGTGCCAGCAGTTACTCGGGGCAAGGCGGGGAGCTGTTTTTT. The encoded protein is CASSYSGQGGELFF.